These T cell receptor beta chains were read from a single sample in a study of shared clonotypes between healthy human individuals. Method: immunoSEQ multiplex PCR; TCRdb's copy keeps in-frame clones and lacks some. The sample has fewer than 800,000 clones, just over 90% seen once; the top ten hold approximately 24%. The sample consisted of naive CD8+ T cells sorted from blood. The receptors come from a man aged 25 to 40 in good health. The CDR3 runs from the conserved cysteine through the conserved F or W. The order of the fields is D gene, J gene, V gene, clone size, CDR3 DNA, CDR3 protein. A D gene is named only where the DNA matches it firmly. The size entry is marked missing in some rows and otherwise reads once, few, many or a size class.

D gene: .
J gene: TRBJ2-7
V gene: TRBV10-2
clone size: few
CDR3 DNA: TGCGCCAGCATGGGGGGGCCCTACGAGCAGTACTTC
CDR3 protein: CASMGGPYEQYF

D gene: TRBD1
J gene: TRBJ2-7
V gene: TRBV13
clone size: .
CDR3 DNA: TGTGCCAGCAGCCCCCCGGACAGGGGCTACGAGCAGTACTTC
CDR3 protein: CASSPPDRGYEQYF

D gene: .
J gene: TRBJ1-5
V gene: TRBV7-9
clone size: .
CDR3 DNA: TGTGCCAGCAGCTTAGGTAGGGGGGGAATTAGCAATCAGCCCCAGCATTTT
CDR3 protein: CASSLGRGGISNQPQHF

D gene: TRBD2
J gene: TRBJ2-1
V gene: TRBV27
clone size: .
CDR3 DNA: TGTGCCAGCCCCGGGGGGGGAGCAAATGAGCAGTTCTTC
CDR3 protein: CASPGGGANEQFF

D gene: .
J gene: TRBJ1-4
V gene: TRBV16
clone size: .
CDR3 DNA: TGTGCCAGCAGCCACCCGGGACGGGGAGAAAAACTGTTTTTT
CDR3 protein: CASSHPGRGEKLFF

D gene: .
J gene: TRBJ1-3
V gene: TRBV4-1
clone size: .
CDR3 DNA: TGCGCCAGCAGCCAAGTTACCTCTGGAAACACCATATATTTT
CDR3 protein: CASSQVTSGNTIYF

D gene: TRBD1
J gene: TRBJ2-7
V gene: TRBV19
clone size: .
CDR3 DNA: TGTGCCAGTAGCTCCCGGACAGGGGGCTTATTCTACGAGCAGTACTTC
CDR3 protein: CASSSRTGGLFYEQYF

D gene: .
J gene: TRBJ1-5
V gene: TRBV6-1
clone size: few
CDR3 DNA: TGTGCCAGCAGTGAAGGGACGGGGGGCCGTGGGCCCCAGCATTTT
CDR3 protein: CASSEGTGGRGPQHF

D gene: TRBD2
J gene: TRBJ2-1
V gene: TRBV14
clone size: .
CDR3 DNA: TGTGCCAGCAGCCAAGAAGGGGGGACTAGCCTCCTTTACAATGAGCAGTTCTTC
CDR3 protein: CASSQEGGTSLLYNEQFF

D gene: .
J gene: TRBJ2-1
V gene: TRBV10-3
clone size: .
CDR3 DNA: TGTGCCATCAGTGAGTCGCAGGGCAGATCAATATACAATGAGCAGTTCTTC
CDR3 protein: CAISESQGRSIYNEQFF

D gene: .
J gene: TRBJ2-5
V gene: TRBV2
clone size: .
CDR3 DNA: TGTGCCAGCAGTGTAGAGGGAGTAGGGGAGACCCAGTACTTC
CDR3 protein: CASSVEGVGETQYF

D gene: TRBD2
J gene: TRBJ2-2
V gene: TRBV7-9
clone size: .
CDR3 DNA: TGTGCCAGCAGTTCCCTAGCGGAATTCACCGGGGAGCTGTTTTTT
CDR3 protein: CASSSLAEFTGELFF

D gene: .
J gene: TRBJ1-1
V gene: TRBV7-9
clone size: .
CDR3 DNA: TGTGCCAGCATTCCCCGGGACGGCGGGCACACTGAAGCTTTCTTT
CDR3 protein: CASIPRDGGHTEAFF

D gene: .
J gene: TRBJ2-1
V gene: TRBV9
clone size: .
CDR3 DNA: TGTGCCAGCAGCCGGGGCGGGTGGAATGAGCAGTTCTTC
CDR3 protein: CASSRGGWNEQFF

D gene: TRBD1
J gene: TRBJ1-4
V gene: TRBV15
clone size: .
CDR3 DNA: TGTGCCACCAGCAGACGCGACAGGGGGCATGAAAAACTGTTTTTT
CDR3 protein: CATSRRDRGHEKLFF

D gene: .
J gene: TRBJ1-4
V gene: TRBV15
clone size: many
CDR3 DNA: TGTGCCACCAGCAGAGATTCGGAGGGGTCAAAACTGTTTTTT
CDR3 protein: CATSRDSEGSKLFF

D gene: .
J gene: TRBJ1-1
V gene: TRBV11-2
clone size: .
CDR3 DNA: TGTGCCAGCAGCTTAAAGTACACTGAAGCTTTCTTT
CDR3 protein: CASSLKYTEAFF

D gene: .
J gene: TRBJ2-1
V gene: TRBV10-3
clone size: .
CDR3 DNA: TGTGCCATCAGATGGACAGATCCGGGGAATGAGCAGTTCTTC
CDR3 protein: CAIRWTDPGNEQFF

D gene: TRBD2
J gene: TRBJ2-7
V gene: TRBV5-4
clone size: .
CDR3 DNA: TGTGCCAGCAGCTTGCGACTAGCGCCTTCCTACGAGCAGTACTTC
CDR3 protein: CASSLRLAPSYEQYF

D gene: TRBD2
J gene: TRBJ2-1
V gene: TRBV19
clone size: .
CDR3 DNA: TGTGCCAGTAGTACCCGGACTAGCGGGAGATACAATGAGCAGTTCTTC
CDR3 protein: CASSTRTSGRYNEQFF

D gene: TRBD1
J gene: TRBJ2-1
V gene: TRBV18
clone size: .
CDR3 DNA: TGTGCCAGCTCCGCGACAGGGTCCTACAATGAGCAGTTCTTC
CDR3 protein: CASSATGSYNEQFF

D gene: .
J gene: TRBJ1-2
V gene: TRBV28
clone size: .
CDR3 DNA: TGTGCCAGCTTAGGGTTGCGGAACTATGGCTACACCTTC
CDR3 protein: CASLGLRNYGYTF

D gene: .
J gene: TRBJ2-2
V gene: TRBV9
clone size: .
CDR3 DNA: TGTGCCAGCAGCGAGGGGAAAGGGGCAATGATTAACACCGGGGAGCTGTTTTTT
CDR3 protein: CASSEGKGAMINTGELFF

D gene: .
J gene: TRBJ2-7
V gene: TRBV15
clone size: few
CDR3 DNA: TGTGCCACCAGCAGAGATCAGGAGGACTACGAGCAGTACTTC
CDR3 protein: CATSRDQEDYEQYF

D gene: TRBD1
J gene: TRBJ1-1
V gene: TRBV7-9
clone size: once
CDR3 DNA: TGTGCCAGCAGCTTACCGGGACAGCCAGATGAAGCTTTCTTT
CDR3 protein: CASSLPGQPDEAFF

D gene: TRBD2
J gene: TRBJ2-7
V gene: TRBV4-3
clone size: .
CDR3 DNA: TGCGCCAGCAGCCAAGGAGCGGGAGTCTCCTACGAGCAGTACTTC
CDR3 protein: CASSQGAGVSYEQYF

D gene: .
J gene: TRBJ1-1
V gene: TRBV7-9
clone size: .
CDR3 DNA: TGTGCCAGCATACCCGGAGGGGCCAGGAGAGCTTTCTTT
CDR3 protein: CASIPGGARRAFF

D gene: TRBD2
J gene: TRBJ2-7
V gene: TRBV29-1
clone size: .
CDR3 DNA: TGCAGCGTTGGACTAGCGGTCTACGAGCAGTACTTC
CDR3 protein: CSVGLAVYEQYF

D gene: .
J gene: TRBJ1-5
V gene: TRBV4-3
clone size: .
CDR3 DNA: TGCGCCAGCAGCCAAGAGGCCAGGGACGATCAGCCCCAGCATTTT
CDR3 protein: CASSQEARDDQPQHF

D gene: .
J gene: TRBJ2-1
V gene: TRBV29-1
clone size: .
CDR3 DNA: TGCAGCGTTGGGGCAGACCGCGAGCAGTTCTTC
CDR3 protein: CSVGADREQFF

D gene: TRBD2
J gene: TRBJ2-7
V gene: TRBV2
clone size: .
CDR3 DNA: TGTGCCAGCGGGAGGGGCTACGAGCAGTACTTC
CDR3 protein: CASGRGYEQYF

D gene: TRBD1
J gene: TRBJ2-4
V gene: TRBV29-1
clone size: .
CDR3 DNA: TGCAGCGTGAAACGGTTAGGACAGGAGCTCATTCAGTACTTC
CDR3 protein: CSVKRLGQELIQYF

D gene: .
J gene: TRBJ2-1
V gene: TRBV7-9
clone size: once
CDR3 DNA: TGTGCCAGCAGCTTTTTGCCAGAGGGGCCCTACAATGAGCAGTTCTTC
CDR3 protein: CASSFLPEGPYNEQFF

D gene: .
J gene: TRBJ2-1
V gene: TRBV19
clone size: .
CDR3 DNA: TGTGCCAGTAAAGCCGCCAACTACAATGAGCAGTTCTTC
CDR3 protein: CASKAANYNEQFF

D gene: TRBD2
J gene: TRBJ2-1
V gene: TRBV29-1
clone size: .
CDR3 DNA: TGCAGCGTTGAAAGCGGGGATTCCTACAATGAGCAGTTCTTC
CDR3 protein: CSVESGDSYNEQFF

D gene: .
J gene: TRBJ2-7
V gene: TRBV15
clone size: .
CDR3 DNA: TGTGCCACCAGCAGAGAACTGGGACAAGACGAGCAGTACTTC
CDR3 protein: CATSRELGQDEQYF

D gene: TRBD1
J gene: TRBJ1-1
V gene: TRBV5-6
clone size: once
CDR3 DNA: TGTGCCAGCAGCTTGGACAGGGGGCTCGCTGAAGCTTTCTTT
CDR3 protein: CASSLDRGLAEAFF

D gene: .
J gene: TRBJ1-5
V gene: TRBV29-1
clone size: few
CDR3 DNA: TGCAGCGTCCAAGGAGGGAGTAGTCAGCCCCAGCATTTT
CDR3 protein: CSVQGGSSQPQHF

D gene: .
J gene: TRBJ1-1
V gene: TRBV11-2
clone size: .
CDR3 DNA: TGTGCCAGCAGCTTAGATCAGAGGTACACTGAAGCTTTCTTT
CDR3 protein: CASSLDQRYTEAFF

D gene: TRBD1
J gene: TRBJ2-7
V gene: TRBV15
clone size: .
CDR3 DNA: TGTGCCACCAGCTTAGGACAGGGGGGCTACGAGCAGTACTTC
CDR3 protein: CATSLGQGGYEQYF

D gene: TRBD2
J gene: TRBJ2-3
V gene: TRBV7-6
clone size: .
CDR3 DNA: TGTGCCAGCAGCCCACTAGCGGGAGTGGCAGATACGCAGTATTTT
CDR3 protein: CASSPLAGVADTQYF

D gene: TRBD2
J gene: TRBJ2-6
V gene: TRBV2
clone size: .
CDR3 DNA: TGTGCCGGCCTCGGACGGCGGGAGGGCATTGGGGCCAACGTCCTGACTTTC
CDR3 protein: CAGLGRREGIGANVLTF

D gene: .
J gene: TRBJ2-5
V gene: TRBV7-9
clone size: .
CDR3 DNA: TGTGCCAGCTGGGGCGGGCGGACCCAAGAGACCCAGTACTTC
CDR3 protein: CASWGGRTQETQYF